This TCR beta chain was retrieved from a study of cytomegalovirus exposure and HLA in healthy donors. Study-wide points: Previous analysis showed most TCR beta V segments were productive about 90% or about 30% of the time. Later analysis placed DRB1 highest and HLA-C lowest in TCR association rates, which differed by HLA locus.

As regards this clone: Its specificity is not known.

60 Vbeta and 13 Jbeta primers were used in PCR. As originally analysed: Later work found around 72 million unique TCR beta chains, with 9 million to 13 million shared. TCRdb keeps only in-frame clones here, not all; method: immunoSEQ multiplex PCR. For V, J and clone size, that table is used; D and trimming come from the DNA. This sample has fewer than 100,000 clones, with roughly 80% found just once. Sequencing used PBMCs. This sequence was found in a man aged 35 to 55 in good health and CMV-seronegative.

The DNA of the CDR3 is TGTGCCAGCAGTGCCCAGCCGACAGGAGGAGGTTACGAGCAGTACTTC. Translation gives CASSAQPTGGGYEQYF. V gene TRBV6-4 combines with J gene TRBJ2-7; tentatively, D is TRBD1 (6 bases). CDR1 is MRHNA and CDR2 is SNTAGT in the germline V gene. Trimming took off 4 bases at V and 4 bases at J, with 20 bases between the two ends. The CDR3 covers 16 residues.